The 30 T cell receptor beta chains below come from one sample, sequenced in a study of CXCR3-negative and CXCR3-positive naive CD8 T cells. The libraries of TRB cDNA were prepared using 5' RACE with UMI labels. TCRdb re-analyzed the 5' RACE reads; it lists each CDR3 protein once, without DNA. The sample table includes over 70,000 distinct CDR3 sequences. The sequenced sample consisted of naive CXCR3- CD8+ T cells from blood. Subset reported: CD45RO-CCR7+CD27+CD95- naive CD8+ T cells lacking CXCR3 (TNR3-). These receptors all come from a human donor in good health. Some clones in this sample may be carry-over from other donors' samples.

The rearrangement links TRBV20-1 to TRBJ2-4; absent DNA, TCRdb's TRBD1 call cannot be checked. The germline gives CDR1 DFQATT, CDR2 SNEGSKA (reference sequence). This CDR3 comprises 14 residues. The CDR3: CSATTEIAKNIQYF.

The chain couples TRBV6-5 to TRBJ2-3; TCRdb returns TRBD1, unconfirmable since there is no DNA. The germline V gene encodes CDR1 MNHEY and CDR2 SVGAGI. The CDR3 is made up of 16 amino acids. The CDR3: CASSYSKGPYTDTQYF.

J is TRBJ2-7 and V is TRBV5-1; TCRdb indicates TRBD1, and absent DNA this call remains unverified. The CDR3 has 14 amino acids. Germline CDR1 is SGHRS and CDR2 is YFSETQ. This CDR3 reads CASSLRGGGWEQYF.

The chain links TRBV5-6 to TRBJ2-1; TCRdb's D call, TRBD2, is unchecked because there is no DNA. The CDR3 consists of 14 residues. Germline CDR1 and CDR2: SGHDT and YYEEEE. CDR3: CASSFIQRGDEQFF.

The rearrangement links TRBV29-1 to TRBJ1-2; checking the TCRdb D call of TRBD1 is not possible without DNA. The germline V gene has CDR1 SQVTM and CDR2 ANQGSEA. CDR3 length equals 13 residues. CDR3 sequence: CSAPDGGNYGYTF.

The gene calls are TRBV5-1 and TRBJ1-1. CDR1 is SGHRS, CDR2 YFSETQ, per germline. This CDR3 has 13 amino acids. Here the CDR3 reads CASTLGAGTEAFF. Together with reference TRBV5-1 and TRBJ1-1, the CDR3 gives the full variable domain: KAGVTQTPRYLIKTRGQQVTLSCSPISGHRSVSWYQQTPGQGLQFLFEYFSETQRNKGNFPGRFSGRQFSNSRSEMNVSTLELGDSALYLCASTLGAGTEAFFGQGTRLTVV.

The V call is TRBV29-1, the J call TRBJ2-3; TCRdb gives TRBD2 as the D gene, but with no DNA this cannot be confirmed. The CDR3 is made up of 15 amino acids. Germline assignment: CDR1 SQVTM and CDR2 ANQGSEA. CDR3 residues: CSVEESERESYTQYF.

J is TRBJ1-2 and V is TRBV3-1; TCRdb returns TRBD1, unconfirmable since there is no DNA. This CDR3 is 15 amino acids long. Germline V gene sequence: CDR1 LGHDT, CDR2 YNNKEL (reference sequence). CDR3 region: CASTANDSPNYGYTF.

This clonotype registers medium-sized by frequency. The chain has TRBV7-7 and TRBJ2-1; TCRdb designates TRBD2, a call that cannot be tested without DNA. The CDR3 has 13 residues. Germline V CDR1 and CDR2: SSHAT, FNYEAQ (reference sequence). CDR3 in amino acids: CASSLGLANEQFF.

The chain has TRBV10-3 and TRBJ2-5; TCRdb designates TRBD1, a call that cannot be tested without DNA. The CDR3 is 18 amino acids. Germline loops: CDR1 ENHRY, CDR2 SYGVKD. This CDR3 reads CAIRPQGGGLSGQETQYF.

The chain couples TRBV13 to TRBJ2-7. The germline V gene encodes CDR1 PRHDT and CDR2 FYEKMQ (reference sequence). This CDR3 contains 14 residues. The chain's CDR3 is CASSLWAGPYEQYF.

The gene calls are TRBV29-1 and TRBJ2-7; TCRdb reports TRBD1, a call that lacks DNA to check it against. The germline gives CDR1 SQVTM, CDR2 ANQGSEA. CDR3 length equals 13 residues. CDR3 in amino acids: CSVLGGNSYEQYF.

This chain uses TRBV29-1 with TRBJ2-7; the D call of TRBD1 rests on TCRdb alone, since no DNA is present to check it. This CDR3 is built from 13 residues. Per germline, CDR1 SQVTM and CDR2 ANQGSEA. CDR3 protein: CSALDTFSYEPYF.

V gene TRBV3-1 combines with J gene TRBJ2-1; checking the TCRdb D call of TRBD1 is not possible without DNA. The CDR3 is made up of 16 amino acids. CDR1 and CDR2 from the germline V gene are LGHDT and YNNKEL (reference sequence). CDR3 protein: CASSQDQGQTYNEQFF.

The chain joins TRBV29-1 to TRBJ2-1; TCRdb's assignment of TRBD1 cannot be checked, as there is no DNA. The CDR3 runs 14 residues. CDR1 and CDR2 from the germline V gene are SQVTM and ANQGSEA. CDR3 sequence reads: CSVEWGESYNEQFF.

The chain has TRBV10-3 and TRBJ2-3; TCRdb lists TRBD2, though no DNA is available to test this call. In germline, CDR1 is ENHRY, CDR2 SYGVKD. The CDR3 covers 16 residues. This CDR3 reads CAISESLAGSTDTQYF.

The J gene is TRBJ2-5, the V gene TRBV14. The CDR3 contains 15 residues. Looked up from germline, CDR1 is SGHDN and CDR2 is FVKESK. The CDR3 loop reads CASSQVAEYQETQYF.

The genes are TRBV7-9 and TRBJ1-1; TCRdb indicates TRBD1, and absent DNA this call remains unverified. The germline gives CDR1 SEHNR, CDR2 FQNEAQ (reference sequence). This CDR3 comprises 12 residues. This CDR3 is CASLGGNTEAFF.

The rearrangement links TRBV29-1 to TRBJ1-2. Germline assignment: CDR1 SQVTM and CDR2 ANQGSEA. The CDR3 runs 12 residues. CDR3 sequence reads: CSVEDQVYGYTF. Full variable domain (outside the CDR3, taken from reference TRBV29-1 and TRBJ1-2): SAVISQKPSRDICQRGTSLTIQCQVDSQVTMMFWYRQQPGQSLTLIATANQGSEATYESGFVIDKFPISRPNLTFSTLTVSNMSPEDSSIYLCSVEDQVYGYTFGSGTRLTVV.

Here the CDR3 reads CAWSAWGGNTEAFF. The rearrangement joins TRBV30 to TRBJ1-1; TCRdb's D gene call, TRBD1, goes unchecked for lack of DNA. CDR1 GTSNPN and CDR2 SVGIG come from the germline V gene (reference sequence). This CDR3 comprises 14 residues.

The rearrangement links TRBV6-2 or TRBV6-3 to TRBJ2-5; TCRdb designates TRBD1, a call that cannot be tested without DNA. Germline CDR1 is MNHEY and CDR2 is SVGEGT. CDR3 size: 16 residues. CDR3 in amino acids: CASSYGADRLGETQYF.

This chain connects TRBV3-1 to TRBJ2-7; TCRdb returns TRBD2, unconfirmable since there is no DNA. The CDR3 has 15 residues. Germline loops: CDR1 LGHDT, CDR2 YNNKEL (reference sequence). CDR3 sequence: CASSPLGGGTYEQYF.

This rearrangement joins TRBV6-2 or TRBV6-3 to TRBJ2-5; TCRdb designates TRBD1, a call that cannot be tested without DNA. The V gene's germline CDR1 is MNHEY and CDR2 SVGEGT. The CDR3 length is 12 residues. CDR3 residues: CASSPGSETQYF.

This chain uses TRBV11-1 with TRBJ2-1; TCRdb returns TRBD2, unconfirmable since there is no DNA. The CDR3 sequence is 18 residues long. Germline V lookup: CDR1 SGHAT, CDR2 FQDESV (reference sequence). The CDR3 reads CASSLESFGGREGNEQFF.

The chain has TRBV25-1 and TRBJ2-1. CDR3 length: 13 amino acids. In germline, CDR1 is MGHDK, CDR2 SYGVNS. The CDR3 region is CASIGVTYNEQFF.

This rearrangement joins TRBV27 to TRBJ2-2. The germline gives CDR1 MNHEY, CDR2 SMNVEV (reference sequence). The CDR3 has 13 amino acids. The CDR3: CASSSGNSGELFF.

The gene calls are TRBV23-1 and TRBJ2-5. TRBV23-1 is an ORF, and what it does is uncertain. The CDR3 sequence is 12 residues long. The CDR3: CASRAVGETQYF.

The chain recombines TRBV25-1 with TRBJ1-4; TCRdb names TRBD1, which stays unverified in the absence of DNA. This CDR3 has 14 amino acids. Germline CDR1 and CDR2: MGHDK and SYGVNS. CDR3 amino acids: CASSDQGRRRKLFF.

V gene TRBV7-9 combines with J gene TRBJ2-1; lacking DNA, the TRBD1 call made by TCRdb goes unchecked. The CDR3 runs to 15 residues. CDR1 SEHNR and CDR2 FQNEAQ come from the germline V gene (reference sequence). The CDR3 is CASSPRTGRVNEQFF.

The chain employs TRBV29-1 and TRBJ1-2; the D call of TRBD1 rests on TCRdb alone, since no DNA is present to check it. CDR1 is SQVTM and CDR2 is ANQGSEA in the germline V gene. This CDR3 is built from 12 residues. The CDR3 here is CSVGPRLNGYTF.